A single sample is the source of the 25 T cell receptor beta chains below, sequenced in a study of cytomegalovirus exposure and HLA in healthy donors. This PCR relied on a set of 60 Vbeta primers and 13 Jbeta primers. Method: immunoSEQ multiplex PCR; TCRdb's copy keeps in-frame clones and lacks some. The sample has roughly 100,000 clones; 60% to 80% are singletons. The sample was PBMCs. The receptors stem from a man in his sixties in good health and CMV-seropositive.

V gene TRBV19 combines with J gene TRBJ1-1; D is possibly TRBD1 (6 bases). This CDR3 has 15 residues. CDR1 and CDR2 from the germline V gene are LNHDA and SQIVND (reference sequence). Trimming pared 7 bases from V and 5 bases from J, leaving 20 bases between. CDR3: CASIPGGGAVTEAFF. The DNA for the CDR3 is TGTGCCAGTATTCCAGGAGGGGGGGCAGTAACTGAAGCTTTCTTT.

The sample holds a few counts of this clone. The CDR3 DNA reads TGTGCCAGCAGCTTGGGCGGAGGAAACTATGGCTACACCTTC. It is translated as CASSLGGGNYGYTF. V and J are TRBV5-4 and TRBJ1-2; D is unresolved. CDR1 is SGHNT, CDR2 YYREEE, per germline (reference sequence). The CDR3 is 14 amino acids. The V and J ends lost 0 bases and 2 bases respectively, with 8 bases between them.

This clone was seen only once. Other DNA sequences of this sample code for an identical CDR3. This sequence joins TRBV4-2 and TRBJ1-2, with 7 nucleotides matching TRBD1. Losses at the gene ends were 1 base for V and 4 bases for J; bases not matched to a gene: 6. The CDR3 spans 15 residues. CDR1 and CDR2 from the germline V gene are LGHNA and YNFKEQ. DNA for the CDR3: TGTGCCAGCAGCCAAGGACAGGGTGGGGGCTATGGCTACACCTTC. Protein sequence: CASSQGQGGGYGYTF.

This clone was seen only a few times. The chain is built from TRBV9 and TRBJ2-1, with 9 bases matching TRBD2. The germline gives CDR1 SGDLS, CDR2 YYNGEE. The CDR3 loop spans 16 amino acids. V shed 0 bases, J shed 4 bases, and the junction held 5 bases outside the gene matches. CDR3 region: CASSVGGAGGYNEQFF. The CDR3 DNA sequence: TGTGCCAGCAGCGTAGGGGGAGCGGGGGGATACAATGAGCAGTTCTTC.

This chain connects TRBV27 to TRBJ1-4; tentatively, D is TRBD1 (5 bases). V lost 10 bases to trimming and J lost 2 bases, with 17 bases between them. The germline V gene encodes CDR1 MNHEY and CDR2 SMNVEV (reference sequence). This CDR3 contains 15 residues. CDR3 region: CATGSRGNTNEKLFF. DNA for the CDR3: TGTGCCACCGGATCCCGGGGGAACACTAATGAAAAACTGTTTTTT.

The rearrangement uses TRBV9 and TRBJ2-1, with TRBD2 identical over 7 bases. This CDR3 region has 15 residues. Losses at the gene ends were 4 bases for V and 5 bases for J; bases not matched to a gene: 9. CDR1 SGDLS and CDR2 YYNGEE come from the germline V gene. The CDR3 DNA reads as TGTGCCAGCAGCAAGCGGGACTCAGGGAACAATGAGCAGTTCTTC. Translating gives CASSKRDSGNNEQFF.

This chain connects TRBV19 to TRBJ2-6, with 7 bases that match TRBD1. This CDR3 is 17 amino acids long. V lost 11 bases, J lost 2 bases, and 15 bases stayed unmatched. The germline gives CDR1 LNHDA, CDR2 SQIVND (reference sequence). Written as DNA, the CDR3 is TGTGCCGCGTCCTTTACAGGGGACGGGACTGGGGCCAACGTCCTGACTTTC. As protein: CAASFTGDGTGANVLTF.

This rearrangement joins TRBV2 to TRBJ1-1; D gene ambiguous. The V end lost 7 bases, the J end lost 3 bases, and 12 bases lay between the germline ends. Germline CDR1 and CDR2: SNHLY and FYNNEI. CDR3 length: 13 amino acids. DNA for the CDR3: TGTGCCAGCAACCCTAGCAGCTACACTGAAGCTTTCTTT. It encodes CASNPSSYTEAFF.

The V and J genes are TRBV6-5 and TRBJ2-7; weak D call: TRBD1 (6 bases). CDR1 and CDR2 from the germline V gene are MNHEY and SVGAGI. This CDR3 comprises 16 residues. Trimming left V 2 bases short and J 2 bases short, with 16 bases between. CDR3 sequence reads: CASSYTFAQGTYEQYF. The CDR3 DNA is TGTGCCAGCAGTTACACCTTCGCACAGGGAACCTACGAGCAGTACTTC.

The J gene is TRBJ2-1, the V gene TRBV28; 8 bases map to TRBD2. The J segment lost 2 bases and the V segment lost 6 bases, leaving 9 bases of the junction unmatched. The CDR3 has 16 amino acids. Per the germline V gene, CDR1 is MDHEN and CDR2 is SYDVKM. DNA of the CDR3: TGTGCCAGCAGCGGCGCTGAAGCGGGGGCCTACAATGAGCAGTTCTTC. Residues: CASSGAEAGAYNEQFF.

This clone occurred a few times. This sequence joins TRBV4-1 and TRBJ2-7, with D perhaps matching TRBD1 (6 bases). Germline V gene sequence: CDR1 MGHRA, CDR2 YSYEKL. V lost 3 bases to trimming and J lost 1 base, with 10 bases between them. This CDR3 spans 14 amino acids. This CDR3 reads CASSHGQISYEQYF. CDR3 nucleotides: TGCGCCAGCAGCCATGGACAGATTTCCTACGAGCAGTACTTC.

The chain has TRBV7-9 and TRBJ2-2; D perhaps matches TRBD2 (6 bases). The length of the CDR3 is 16 residues. Germline CDR1 reads SEHNR; CDR2 reads FQNEAQ (reference sequence). With 5 bases removed from V and 5 bases from J, the gap between germline ends came to 18 bases. CDR3 in amino acids: CASSPHRAGGTGELFF. Written as DNA, the CDR3 is TGTGCCAGCAGCCCCCACCGGGCAGGAGGGACCGGGGAGCTGTTTTTT. Full variable domain (outside the CDR3, taken from reference TRBV7-9 and TRBJ2-2): DTGVSQNPRHKITKRGQNVTFRCDPISEHNRLYWYRQTLGQGPEFLTYFQNEAQLEKSRLLSDRFSAERPKGSFSTLEIQRTEQGDSAMYLCASSPHRAGGTGELFFGEGSRLTVL.

The J gene is TRBJ1-3, the V gene TRBV27; D is uncertain. The CDR3 has 14 amino acids. V gave up 4 bases and J gave up 0 bases, with 7 bases separating them. The germline V gene has CDR1 MNHEY and CDR2 SMNVEV (reference sequence). DNA for the CDR3: TGTGCCAGCAGTTCCTCTTTCTCTGGAAACACCATATATTTT. This translates into CASSSSFSGNTIYF.

The chain uses TRBV10-1 and TRBJ2-2; tentatively, D is TRBD2 (6 bases). V dropped 10 bases and J dropped 6 bases, with 12 bases sitting between them. The CDR3 contains 12 residues. CDR1 and CDR2 from the germline V gene are WNHNN and SYGVQD (reference sequence). CDR3 DNA: TGCGCCACCGGGGGTGGGGCCGGGGAGCTGTTTTTT. Its protein is CATGGGAGELFF.

This sequence joins TRBV9 and TRBJ2-1; 14 bases match TRBD2. There are 15 residues in the CDR3. V gave up 4 bases and J gave up 9 bases; unmatched junction bases: 6. Germline loops: CDR1 SGDLS, CDR2 YYNGEE. CDR3 sequence (DNA): TGTGCCAGCAGCCTACGGACTAGCGGGGGGTTTGAGCAGTTCTTC. It encodes CASSLRTSGGFEQFF.

In regard to this clone: The same CDR3 also results from other DNA sequences found in this sample. This chain links TRBV5-1 with TRBJ1-1; D is ambiguous. The CDR3 consists of 13 residues. Trimming cost V 2 bases and J 1 base, with 6 bases left between them. Germline values: CDR1 SGHRS, CDR2 YFSETQ. The CDR3 sequence: CASSFNRNTEAFF. The CDR3, as DNA: TGCGCCAGCAGCTTTAATCGGAACACTGAAGCTTTCTTT.

The gene calls are TRBV6-1 and TRBJ2-5, with 9 bases matching TRBD2. This CDR3 comprises 15 residues. Germline loops: CDR1 MNHNS, CDR2 SASEGT. The V segment lost 0 bases and the J segment 2 bases; nucleotides outside the gene matches: 1. The CDR3 region is CASSEAAGGQETQYF. The DNA of the CDR3 is TGTGCCAGCAGTGAAGCAGCGGGGGGTCAAGAGACCCAGTACTTC.

The V gene is TRBV6-5, the J gene TRBJ1-3, with 7 bases identical to TRBD1. The CDR3 is 14 amino acids. V trimming: 7 bases; J trimming: 0 bases; junction bases outside the gene matches: 3. Germline values: CDR1 MNHEY, CDR2 SVGAGI. The CDR3 sequence: CASTGGGSGNTIYF. For the CDR3, the DNA is TGTGCCAGCACAGGGGGAGGCTCTGGAAACACCATATATTTT.

The rearrangement links TRBV5-6 to TRBJ1-2, with 7 bases that match TRBD1. The CDR3 length is 16 residues. V trimming: 0 bases; J trimming: 6 bases; junction bases outside the gene matches: 11. The germline CDR1 and CDR2 sequences are SGHDT and YYEEEE. CDR3 in amino acids: CASSLGGTGVRHGYTF. CDR3 sequence (DNA): TGTGCCAGCAGCTTGGGTGGCACAGGGGTAAGACATGGCTACACCTTC.

The chain combines TRBV12-5 with TRBJ1-2, with 7 bases identical to TRBD1. V trimming: 6 bases; J trimming: 2 bases; junction bases outside the gene matches: 6. The CDR3 extends over 14 amino acids. Germline values: CDR1 LGHNT, CDR2 FRNRAP. The CDR3 region is CASGGTVRNYGYTF. The CDR3 bases are TGTGCTAGTGGGGGGACAGTCAGAAACTATGGCTACACCTTC.

The chain couples TRBV11-2 to TRBJ2-7, with 7 positions matching TRBD2. This CDR3 is built from 15 residues. Germline assignment: CDR1 SGHAT and CDR2 FQNNGV. V gave up 3 bases and J gave up 4 bases; unmatched junction bases: 9. DNA for the CDR3: TGTGCCAGCAGCTTGGGACTATCAACCCAGTACGAGCAGTACTTC. Its protein product is CASSLGLSTQYEQYF.

This clone was seen a handful of times. Other DNA variants within this sample encode the same CDR3. The rearrangement links TRBV5-4 to TRBJ2-3, with D unclear. V lost 2 bases to trimming and J lost 1 base, with 5 bases between them. Germline CDR1 is SGHNT and CDR2 is YYREEE (reference sequence). The length of the CDR3 is 13 residues. In DNA form, the CDR3 reads TGTGCCAGCAGCTTTCCAGGCACAGATACGCAGTATTTT. It is translated as CASSFPGTDTQYF.

The CDR3 region is CASSEVAEETQYF. The CDR3 region has the DNA TGTGCCAGCAGTGAAGTGGCAGAAGAGACCCAGTACTTC. This chain connects TRBV6-1 to TRBJ2-5; D is unresolved. Germline values: CDR1 MNHNS, CDR2 SASEGT. V was cut by 1 base and J by 3 bases, with 6 bases left in between. This CDR3 comprises 13 residues.

The chain couples TRBV9 to TRBJ2-7; 9 bases fit TRBD1. The ends lost 3 bases at V and 3 bases at J; junction bases unmatched: 4. The length of the CDR3 is 14 residues. Germline V gene lookup returns CDR1 SGDLS and CDR2 YYNGEE. CDR3 coding DNA: TGTGCCAGCAGCGCCACAGGGGGCGTCTACGAGCAGTACTTC. It is translated as CASSATGGVYEQYF.

The chain recombines TRBV6-5 with TRBJ2-7; 8 bases are shared with TRBD2. The CDR3 runs 15 residues. CDR1 is MNHEY, CDR2 SVGAGI, per germline. V was pared by 5 bases and J by 1 base, with 7 bases of the junction left unmatched. The DNA of the CDR3 is TGTGCCAGCAGTCTCAGGACTAGCAGATCCTACGAGCAGTACTTC. Its protein product is CASSLRTSRSYEQYF.